The text below deals with one TCR beta chain. Its antigen is not yet known. Per-base quality was not reported, and no clone a single base away is much larger than it. The sample belongs to a study of monozygotic twins with cystic fibrosis (dated by TCRdb to about 2021). As for the study more broadly: Barcoded libraries were prepared from approximately 3 micrograms of fragmented DNA with roughly 15 PCR cycles. Data for three of the twin pairs had already been reported earlier in a different context. The study compared TCR beta repertoires within and between 16 monozygotic twin pairs with cystic fibrosis to assess genetic influence on V and J gene usage. Ten female and six male twin pairs, aged 2.0 to 36.4 years (median roughly 8.4 years) and mostly children and adolescents, were included in the cohort. On the day of blood sampling, twins were ranked among over a thousand cohort participants for weight-for-height and for FEVPerc (FEV1 disease centile). Study-wide conclusions, independent of this receptor: Monozygotic CF twin pairs shared significantly more nucleotide-identical clonotypes within each pair than unrelated CF individuals shared with one another (P = 0.000026, Mann-Whitney). V gene usage was most similar to the co-twin for 13 of 16 pairs, and J usage for 8 of 16 pairs, suggesting genetic constraints. Only a small cohort was studied, and no association of shared CDR3 numbers with age, concordance or disease severity was found. Simpson clonality tended to be low (median around 0.0088), which suggests a naive-dominated repertoire, although clonality was higher in the most severely affected patients.

Following the manufacturer's instructions, TCR beta CDR3 regions were amplified by multiplex PCR with the immunoSEQ immune profiling system. Sequencing was performed on an Illumina NextSeq system. Per the source publication's procedure: The immunoSEQ Analyzer platform handled processing of the sequence data, and clonality was calculated by taking the square root of Simpson's index of productive rearrangements. Jensen-Shannon distance served as the measure of similarity in V and J usage, while OLGA was used to compute CDR3 generation probabilities. Shared CDR3 sequences were searched against the immuneACCESS database (August 2020) and VDJdb (December 2020). In its TCRdb copy, this immuneACCESS table keeps in-frame sequences only and misses some clones. Where compared with another copy, unresolved V genes explain less than half of these, and the others have no known cause. That table furnishes V, J and clone size, whereas the DNA furnished D and trimming. This sample holds fewer than 20,000 clones; about 96% were observed only once. The top ten clones comprise about 0.68% of the sample.

The twin pairs came from the European Cystic Fibrosis Twin and Sibling Study Cohort, which recruited patients from more than 150 CF clinics across 14 European countries. Both zygosity and CFTR genotype were checked in-house, and zygosity was tested with multiplex PCR across nine short tandem repeat loci. Peripheral blood was taken from each twin, and clinical parameters were recorded on the day of blood sampling. Genomic DNA was isolated from peripheral blood cells with phenol/chloroform and kept in TE buffer at 4 degrees C. The source material was blood. This sequence originates from a girl aged 2-9 years with cystic fibrosis.

The CDR3 loop reads CSAGQDYGYTF. Read as DNA, the sequence is TGCAGTGCTGGACAGGACTATGGCTACACCTTC. Here the chain combines TRBV20-1 and TRBJ1-2, with TRBD1 identical over 7 junction bases. Trimming takes 5 bases off V and 3 bases off J; junction bases not matched to a gene: 0. CDR1 DFQATT and CDR2 SNEGSKA are derived from the germline V gene (reference sequence). The CDR3, cysteine through phenylalanine, is 11 amino acids long. CDR3 DNA is the only sequence kept; it has 33 bases, read in frame from the first base.